This T cell receptor (beta chain) was recovered during a study of blood T cell dynamics during melanoma immunotherapy. The germline V gene has CDR1 LNHDA and CDR2 SQIVND (reference sequence). Trimming removed 5 bases from V and 4 bases from J, with 18 bases in between. This CDR3 has 16 residues. Time point given: pre-treatment baseline. One draw preceded checkpoint blockade; another followed its first cycle at week 3. TCRdb's table, derived via immunoSEQ multiplex PCR, lists solely in-frame clones and lacks some. The repertoire includes about 18,000 clones, more than 85% of them detected once, and roughly 2% sits in the top ten.

The sequencing used blood, collected from a patient treated with checkpoint blockade. The chain uses TRBV19 and TRBJ1-5; no reliable D call. This sequence was found in a human donor with melanoma. In DNA form, the CDR3 reads TGTGCCAGTAGTTTAATCCCCCTCGGACCAAATCAGCCCCAGCATTTT. Protein sequence: CASSLIPLGPNQPQHF.